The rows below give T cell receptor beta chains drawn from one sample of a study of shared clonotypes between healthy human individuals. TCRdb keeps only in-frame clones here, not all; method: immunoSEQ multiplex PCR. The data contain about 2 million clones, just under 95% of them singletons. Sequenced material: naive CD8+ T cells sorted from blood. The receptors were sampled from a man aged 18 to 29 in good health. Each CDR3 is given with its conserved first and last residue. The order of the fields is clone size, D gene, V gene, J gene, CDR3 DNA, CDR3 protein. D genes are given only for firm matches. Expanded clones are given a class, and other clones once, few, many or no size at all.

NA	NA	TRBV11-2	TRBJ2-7	TGTGCCAGCAGCCCCTTGGGGGGCCCCACCTACGAGCAGTACTTC	CASSPLGGPTYEQYF
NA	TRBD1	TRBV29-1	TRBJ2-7	TGCAGCGTTGCGGGGACAGGGTCCCCCTACGAGCAGTACTTC	CSVAGTGSPYEQYF
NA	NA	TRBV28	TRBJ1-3	TGTGCCAGCAGATTGGACGGAAGCTCTGGAAACACCATATATTTT	CASRLDGSSGNTIYF
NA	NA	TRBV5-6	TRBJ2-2	TGTGCCAGCAGCTTGTCACGGACAATGACCGGGGAGCTGTTTTTT	CASSLSRTMTGELFF
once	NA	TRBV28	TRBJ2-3	TGTGCCAGCAGTTTAGGCGCACTGAGCACAGATACGCAGTATTTT	CASSLGALSTDTQYF
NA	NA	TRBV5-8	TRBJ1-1	TGTGCCAGCAGCCTATACGGTGGCTTCTTT	CASSLYGGFF
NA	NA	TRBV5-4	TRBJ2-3	TGTGCCAGCAGCTTGGGGGGTAGGGCTAGCTCTGATCTAGATACGCAGTATTTT	CASSLGGRASSDLDTQYF
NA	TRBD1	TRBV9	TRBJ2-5	TGTGCCAGCAGCGTAGTACCGACAGGGGGTGAGGAAGAGACCCAGTACTTC	CASSVVPTGGEEETQYF
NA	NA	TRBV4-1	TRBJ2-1	TGCGCCAGCAGCCAACAGGGGGGGAGTTCGTTTGAGCAGTTCTTC	CASSQQGGSSFEQFF
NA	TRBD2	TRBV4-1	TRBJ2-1	TGCGCCAGCAGCCAAGGATGGAGCGGGGGGATTGAGCAGTTCTTC	CASSQGWSGGIEQFF
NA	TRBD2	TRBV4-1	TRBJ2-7	TGCGCCAGCAGCCAAGTAGCAGCGCGGGGGAGCGGCTACGAGCAGTACTTC	CASSQVAARGSGYEQYF
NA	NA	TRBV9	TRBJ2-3	TGTGCCAGCAGCTATGAGGGGACAGATACGCAGTATTTT	CASSYEGTDTQYF
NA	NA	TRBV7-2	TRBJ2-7	TGTGCCAGCAGCTTAGGGGTTCAAAGGGCCTACGAGCAGTACTTC	CASSLGVQRAYEQYF
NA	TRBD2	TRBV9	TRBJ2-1	TGTGCCAGCAGCTTGAGCGGGAGGGTGAGCAATGAGCAGTTCTTC	CASSLSGRVSNEQFF